These T cell receptor beta chains were read from a single sample in a study of blood T cell repertoires in COVID-19. Produced via immunoSEQ multiplex PCR; TCRdb's table is partial and in-frame only. Of about 200,000 clones listed, 82% are singletons. Sequencing input: PBMCs or T cells enriched from blood (not recorded which). The receptors come from a woman aged 60-75 years with acute COVID-19. The CDR3 runs from the conserved cysteine through the conserved F or W. The D gene is left open where the match is weak. For some rows the clone size is stated as once, few or many, or as a class when expanded; others skip it.

few,TRBV27,TRBJ2-7,-,CASREAQGLPYEQYF,TGTGCCAGCAGGGAGGCACAGGGCCTACCTTACGAGCAGTACTTC
-,TRBV18,TRBJ1-5,-,CASSPQGPNQPQHF,TGTGCCAGCTCACCACAGGGGCCCAATCAGCCCCAGCATTTT
-,TRBV10-3,TRBJ2-7,-,CAISPRGEWYEQYF,TGTGCCATCAGTCCTCGCGGAGAATGGTACGAGCAGTACTTC
-,TRBV4-3,TRBJ2-2,TRBD1,CASSQGDRGGTGELFF,TGCGCCAGCAGCCAAGGGGACAGGGGGGGCACCGGGGAGCTGTTTTTT
-,TRBV18,TRBJ1-3,-,CASPAGSGNTIYF,TGTGCCAGCCCCGCGGGGTCGGGAAACACCATATATTTT
-,TRBV11-3,TRBJ1-1,-,CASSSPRRPEAFF,TGTGCCAGCAGCTCCCCGAGGCGCCCAGAAGCTTTCTTT
-,TRBV6-2/TRBV6-3,TRBJ2-1,TRBD1,CASSSGQGNNEQFF,TGTGCCAGCAGTTCGGGACAGGGGAACAATGAGCAGTTCTTC
-,TRBV12-3/TRBV12-4,TRBJ1-1,-,CASSFGGTEAFF,TGTGCCAGCAGTTTTGGAGGGACTGAAGCTTTCTTT
-,TRBV9,TRBJ1-2,-,CASSHFGGGGNGYTF,TGTGCCAGCAGCCATTTTGGGGGGGGCGGAAATGGCTACACCTTC
-,TRBV5-1,TRBJ2-1,TRBD2,CASSLDLGLAGGYEQFF,TGCGCCAGCAGCTTGGATCTGGGACTAGCGGGGGGTTATGAGCAGTTCTTC
few,TRBV11-2,TRBJ1-6,-,CASSLASFYSPLHF,TGTGCCAGCAGCTTAGCAAGCTTCTATTCACCCCTCCACTTT
once,TRBV5-1,TRBJ1-1,TRBD1,CASATTGGVTEAFF,TGCGCCTCCGCAACGACAGGGGGCGTCACTGAAGCTTTCTTT
-,TRBV27,TRBJ2-3,-,CASRRGDTQYF,TGTGCCAGCAGACGCGGAGATACGCAGTATTTT
-,TRBV28,TRBJ1-2,-,CATREGGGGYTF,TGTGCCACCAGAGAGGGAGGGGGTGGCTACACCTTC
-,TRBV3-1/TRBV3-2,TRBJ1-5,-,CASSFVSDQPQHF,TGTGCCAGCAGCTTCGTCTCAGATCAGCCCCAGCATTTT
-,TRBV6-5,TRBJ1-2,TRBD1,CASSYTGGYGYTF,TGTGCCAGCAGTTATACAGGGGGGTATGGCTACACCTTC
-,TRBV27,TRBJ1-4,-,CASRPRLQGSEEKLFF,TGTGCCAGCAGGCCGAGACTACAGGGATCTGAGGAAAAACTGTTTTTT
-,TRBV7-9,TRBJ1-1,TRBD1,CASSLGVGGLDTEAFF,TGTGCCAGCAGCTTAGGGGTAGGGGGCCTGGACACTGAAGCTTTCTTT
-,TRBV6-6,TRBJ1-1,TRBD1,CASSYTGQGRTEAFF,TGTGCCAGCAGTTACACGGGACAGGGGAGGACTGAAGCTTTCTTT
-,TRBV5-8,TRBJ1-5,TRBD1,CASSLGDRGNQPQHF,TGTGCCAGCAGCTTAGGAGACAGGGGCAATCAGCCCCAGCATTTT
-,TRBV2,TRBJ1-3,-,CASRVEQSSGNTIYF,TGTGCCAGCCGGGTCGAACAAAGCTCTGGAAACACCATATATTTT
-,TRBV25-1,TRBJ1-3,-,CASSARQPGNTIYF,TGTGCCAGCAGCGCCCGACAGCCTGGAAACACCATATATTTT
-,TRBV19,TRBJ2-2,TRBD1,CASSPGQGTGELFF,TGTGCCAGTAGTCCGGGACAGGGTACCGGGGAGCTGTTTTTT
many,TRBV6-5,TRBJ2-2,-,CASRIVLNTGELFF,TGTGCCAGCAGAATCGTGTTGAACACCGGGGAGCTGTTTTTT
-,TRBV18,TRBJ1-4,-,CASSPEGPSTNEKLFF,TGTGCCAGCTCACCAGAGGGTCCCTCAACTAATGAAAAACTGTTTTTT
-,TRBV5-6,TRBJ2-1,-,CASSFAVTDEQFF,TGTGCCAGCAGCTTCGCAGTTACCGATGAGCAGTTCTTC
-,TRBV14,TRBJ2-7,TRBD1,CASSQGGIQGATYEQYF,TGTGCCAGCAGCCAAGGTGGAATCCAGGGGGCGACCTACGAGCAGTACTTC
-,TRBV16,TRBJ1-5,TRBD1,CASSQYRGSQPQHF,TGTGCCAGCAGCCAATACAGGGGCTCTCAGCCCCAGCATTTT
-,TRBV4-1,TRBJ2-3,TRBD2,CASWGGRGGMVDTQYF,TGCGCCAGCTGGGGCGGGAGGGGGGGCATGGTAGATACGCAGTATTTT
-,TRBV9,TRBJ2-3,-,CASSVDGSSTDTQYF,TGTGCCAGCAGCGTAGACGGGAGCAGCACAGATACGCAGTATTTT
-,TRBV6-5,TRBJ2-1,TRBD2,CASSSSGTSDFF,TGTGCCAGCAGTTCCTCCGGGACTAGCGATTTCTTC
once,TRBV9,TRBJ2-2,-,CASSLGTRPRYTGELFF,TGTGCCAGCAGCTTAGGGACTCGGCCTAGGTACACCGGGGAGCTGTTTTTT
once,TRBV10-1,TRBJ2-7,TRBD2,CASSDGLAGGASSYEQYF,TGCGCCAGCAGTGACGGACTAGCGGGAGGGGCGAGCTCCTACGAGCAGTACTTC
-,TRBV10-1,TRBJ2-2,-,CASSATGVGELFF,TGCGCCAGCAGTGCGACGGGGGTCGGGGAGCTGTTTTTT
-,TRBV10-1,TRBJ1-2,-,CASSEGTASGYTF,TGCGCCAGCAGTGAGGGTACAGCCTCCGGCTACACCTTC
-,TRBV7-8,TRBJ1-6,TRBD1,CASSPRTGAKSPLHF,TGTGCCAGCAGCCCCAGGACAGGGGCAAAATCACCCCTCCACTTT
-,TRBV3-1/TRBV3-2,TRBJ1-3,-,CASRSSGNTIYF,TGCGCCAGCCGGAGCTCTGGAAACACCATATATTTT
-,TRBV30,TRBJ1-2,-,CALVWGADGYTF,TGTGCCTTGGTCTGGGGCGCGGATGGCTACACCTTC
-,TRBV9,TRBJ2-7,TRBD2,CASSVAPSGEQYF,TGTGCCAGCAGCGTAGCGCCTAGCGGCGAGCAGTACTTC
few,TRBV6-2/TRBV6-3,TRBJ2-3,-,CASSRVRETDTQYF,TGTGCCAGCAGTCGGGTGCGGGAAACAGATACGCAGTATTTT
-,TRBV4-2,TRBJ1-5,TRBD1,CASSQVGSVGNRGHNQPQHF,TGTGCCAGCAGCCAAGTCGGGTCAGTAGGGAACAGGGGGCATAATCAGCCCCAGCATTTT
-,TRBV10-1,TRBJ1-1,TRBD1,CASSESRGPEAFF,TGCGCCAGCAGTGAATCGAGGGGGCCTGAAGCTTTCTTT
-,TRBV7-2,TRBJ1-5,-,CASSLEGRILGQPQHF,TGTGCCAGCAGCTTAGAAGGCAGGATCTTGGGTCAGCCCCAGCATTTT
-,TRBV5-4,TRBJ2-7,-,CASRPWGGNYEQYF,TGTGCCAGCAGACCTTGGGGCGGAAACTACGAGCAGTACTTC
-,TRBV6-2/TRBV6-3,TRBJ2-4,-,CASSRQIQGAKNIQYF,TGTGCCAGCAGTCGACAGATTCAAGGGGCCAAAAACATTCAGTACTTC